One sample yielded the 25 T cell receptor beta chains listed below, sequenced in a study of human T cells and chemical hapten exposure. Time point meaning: patch test 1, 2 weeks after DPC sensitization. Treatment in this sample: therapeutic diphenylcyclopropenone sensitization with weekly scalp DPC. MiXCR, run by TCRdb on the RACE reads, gives a single entry per CDR3 protein. The sample shows approximately 80,000 distinct CDR3 sequences, about 10% of them seen only once. This specimen was whole blood, taken in connection with sensitization to the hapten diphenylcyclopropenone (DPC). The source is a woman in her forties or fifties with alopecia areata. Some clones in this sample may be carry-over from other donors' samples.

This clonotype was counted ten times or more. The CDR3 DNA follows: TGTGCCAGCAGCCTATATGGACGATCCGAGCAGTACTTC. Residues: CASSLYGRSEQYF. This chain uses TRBV5-4 with TRBJ2-7; no firm D call. Trimming took 4 bases from V and 6 from J, leaving 14 bases between them. Germline lookup yields CDR1 SGHNT and CDR2 YYREEE (reference sequence). CDR3 length: 13 residues.

V gene TRBV28 combines with J gene TRBJ2-7; TRBD1 is a possible D gene (7 bases). Trimming stripped 6 bases from V and 7 bases from J, with 16 bases between. The CDR3 length is 13 residues. CDR1 is MDHEN, CDR2 SYDVKM, per germline. CDR3 DNA: TGTGCCAGCAGCCCAGGGGGGCAGCCAGAGCAGTACGTC. It specifies CASSPGGQPEQYV.

This clonotype was observed a handful of times. The junction differs from germline at one of its ends, possibly a read error. The J gene is TRBJ1-1, the V gene TRBV18, with 8 bases that match TRBD1. This CDR3 contains 13 residues. From germline, CDR1 is KGHSH and CDR2 LQKENI. The CDR3 here is CVSSPGGGTEAFF. The CDR3, as DNA: TGTGTCAGCTCACCAGGGGGCGGCACTGAAGCTTTCTTT.

This clonotype was picked up a small number of times. The genes are TRBV6-2 or TRBV6-3 and TRBJ2-2; D gene unclear. V was clipped by 4 bases and J by 5 bases, with 8 bases between them. This CDR3 comprises 13 residues. From germline, CDR1 is MNHEY and CDR2 SVGEGT. The CDR3 spells CASSSPGTGELFF. The CDR3 coding sequence is TGTGCCAGCAGTTCTCCTGGTACCGGGGAGCTGTTTTTT.

The chain combines TRBV11-2 with TRBJ2-5; no reliable D call. Per germline, CDR1 SGHAT and CDR2 FQNNGV. The CDR3 totals 15 residues. V was pared by 7 bases and J by 1 base, with 16 bases between. CDR3: CASTTEGFPQETQYF. The CDR3 DNA is TGTGCCAGCACCACAGAAGGATTTCCCCAAGAGACCCAGTACTTC.

This CDR3 reads CASIAGLAHEQYF. CDR3 DNA sequence: TGTGCCAGCATTGCGGGACTAGCCCACGAGCAGTACTTC. The chain carries TRBV28 and TRBJ2-7, with 9 bases fitting TRBD2. The CDR3 contains 13 residues. The germline V gene encodes CDR1 MDHEN and CDR2 SYDVKM. V lost 7 bases, J lost 5 bases, and 6 bases stayed unmatched.

This clonotype turned up a few times. This rearrangement joins TRBV4-2 to TRBJ1-2; no definite D call. Germline lookup yields CDR1 LGHNA and CDR2 YNFKEQ. The CDR3 extends over 14 amino acids. Trimming cost V 0 bases and J 2 bases, with 7 bases left between them. The chain's CDR3 is CASSQDHRNYGYTF. CDR3 in DNA: TGTGCCAGCAGCCAAGATCACAGAAACTATGGCTACACCTTC.

In its sample, this clonotype was seen a few times. The chain is built from TRBV7-2 and TRBJ1-5; the D is unclear. Germline-derived CDR1 and CDR2 are SGHTA and FQGNSA. The ends were cut back, 8 bases at V and 1 base at J, with 6 bases in the middle. The CDR3 contains 12 residues. The CDR3 sequence: CASGWSNQPQHF. Here the CDR3 DNA reads TGTGCCAGCGGGTGGAGCAATCAGCCCCAGCATTTT.

The chain uses TRBV7-2 and TRBJ2-7, with 10 bases that match TRBD2. CDR1 SGHTA and CDR2 FQGNSA come from the germline V gene. V trimming: 1 base; J trimming: 6 bases; junction bases outside the gene matches: 15. CDR3 length equals 18 residues. CDR3 amino acids: CASSLVAGLAGVGLEQYF. As DNA, the CDR3 is TGTGCCAGCAGCTTAGTGGCTGGGCTAGCGGGAGTAGGTCTCGAGCAGTACTTC.

The chain links TRBV30 to TRBJ1-3, with D unclear. The CDR3 spans 14 residues. Between the trimmed V and J ends, which lost 5 bases and 0 bases, there was a span of 11 bases. In germline, CDR1 is GTSNPN, CDR2 SVGIG (reference sequence). CDR3 loop: CAWVAGFSGNTIYF. CDR3 bases: TGTGCCTGGGTAGCCGGTTTCTCTGGAAACACCATATATTTT.

The sample holds a few counts of this clonotype. The chain combines TRBV3-1 with TRBJ2-3; 8 bases map to TRBD2. This CDR3 spans 14 amino acids. Germline loops: CDR1 LGHDT, CDR2 YNNKEL (reference sequence). The V segment lost 7 bases and the J segment 0 bases; nucleotides outside the gene matches: 3. The CDR3 here is CASKGGRSTDTQYF. The CDR3 DNA follows: TGTGCCAGCAAAGGCGGGAGGAGCACAGATACGCAGTATTTT.

This clonotype has at least ten counts. J is TRBJ1-1 and V is TRBV29-1; tentatively, D is TRBD1 (6 bases). Trimming took off 4 bases at V and 4 bases at J, with 19 bases between the two ends. This CDR3 is built from 15 residues. Germline V gene data show CDR1 as SQVTM and CDR2 as ANQGSEA. CDR3 protein: CSVADPGRGLTEAFF. The CDR3 bases are TGCAGCGTTGCGGACCCAGGACGGGGGCTCACTGAAGCTTTCTTT.

The V call is TRBV12-5, the J call TRBJ1-3; 7 bases match TRBD1. The CDR3 is made up of 20 amino acids. V lost 2 bases, J lost 0 bases, and 16 bases stayed unmatched. Germline CDR1 and CDR2: LGHNT and FRNRAP. CDR3 sequence reads: CASGLTPNTGTALSGNTIYF. CDR3 DNA sequence: TGTGCTAGTGGTTTGACCCCAAATACCGGGACAGCTCTCTCTGGAAACACCATATATTTT. The full variable domain, rest sourced from reference TRBV12-5 and TRBJ1-3, is DARVTQTPRHKVTEMGQEVTMRCQPILGHNTVFWYRQTMMQGLELLAYFRNRAPLDDSGMPKDRFSAEMPDATLATLKIQPSEPRDSAVYFCASGLTPNTGTALSGNTIYFGEGSWLTVV.

This clonotype has more than one count but fewer than ten. The V call is TRBV25-1, the J call TRBJ2-7; 10 bases are a match to TRBD1. The CDR3 loop spans 15 amino acids. Looked up from germline, CDR1 is MGHDK and CDR2 is SYGVNS. Trimming removed 2 bases from V and 6 bases from J; junction bases left unmatched: 7. Here the CDR3 DNA reads TGTGCCAGCAGTGAAGTTGGACAGGGGGTGTTCGAGCAGTACTTC. Translated: CASSEVGQGVFEQYF.

This clonotype has a handful of counts. CDR3 in DNA: TGCAGTGCCCCCCCTCCGGGCGCGGCAGCCTACAATGAGCAGTTCTTC. Translating it yields CSAPPPGAAAYNEQFF. This sequence joins TRBV20-1 and TRBJ2-1; D gene uncertain. V was cut by 6 bases and J by 2 bases, with 20 bases left in between. In germline, CDR1 is DFQATT, CDR2 SNEGSKA (reference sequence). The CDR3 has 16 amino acids.

In its sample, this clonotype was seen many times. The rearrangement uses TRBV6-2 or TRBV6-3 and TRBJ1-5; 8 nucleotides match TRBD1. V shed 2 bases and J 0 bases; nucleotides not matched to a gene: 12. Germline CDR1 and CDR2: MNHEY and SVGEGT. CDR3 length: 19 residues. The CDR3 here is CASSYHHGQGRDSNQPQHF. CDR3 DNA: TGTGCCAGCAGTTACCATCACGGACAGGGTAGGGATAGCAATCAGCCCCAGCATTTT.

The chain joins TRBV6-1 to TRBJ2-2; 9 bases are shared with TRBD1. J gave up 5 bases and V 5 bases, and 3 bases lay outside the gene matches. The CDR3 consists of 14 residues. Germline V CDR1 and CDR2: MNHNS, SASEGT. For the CDR3, the DNA is TGTGCCAGCAGTAGACAGGGGGGAACCGGGGAGCTGTTTTTT. It yields the protein CASSRQGGTGELFF.

Ten or more counts support this clonotype. The gene calls are TRBV12-3 or TRBV12-4 and TRBJ2-4, with TRBD2 identical over 13 bases. This CDR3 comprises 15 residues. V trimming: 5 bases; J trimming: 9 bases; junction bases outside the gene matches: 7. This chain's CDR3 is CASSPLAGGQSIQYF. The CDR3 DNA follows: TGTGCCAGCAGTCCACTAGCGGGGGGGCAGAGCATTCAGTACTTC.

There are many counts of this clonotype. The chain joins TRBV14 to TRBJ1-2, with TRBD1 identical over 8 bases. In germline, CDR1 is SGHDN, CDR2 FVKESK. Unmatched junction bases numbered 8, after V lost 4 bases and J lost 4 bases. The CDR3 has 15 amino acids. The CDR3 DNA reads as TGTGCCAGCAGCCGTTCCCAGGGACAGGTCTATGGCTACACCTTC. Amino acid sequence: CASSRSQGQVYGYTF.

Ten or more counts support this clonotype. The chain has TRBV2 and TRBJ2-2; D gene ambiguous. The CDR3 extends over 12 amino acids. Trimming removed 5 bases at V and 7 bases at J, with 8 bases between. Germline V gene sequence: CDR1 SNHLY, CDR2 FYNNEI. Here the CDR3 reads CASSKGRGELFF. Written as DNA, the CDR3 is TGTGCCAGCAGTAAAGGACGCGGGGAGCTGTTTTTT.

This clonotype was detected many times. The chain uses TRBV27 and TRBJ2-3; D is uncertain. Deletions cut 7 bases from V and 1 base from J, with 12 bases between. Germline V CDR1 and CDR2: MNHEY, SMNVEV (reference sequence). There are 14 residues in the CDR3. CDR3 DNA sequence: TGTGCCAGCAAGAACCCCCTCGGCACAGATACGCAGTATTTT. Translated, it gives CASKNPLGTDTQYF.

This clonotype was recorded at least ten times. V gene TRBV12-3 or TRBV12-4 combines with J gene TRBJ1-2; 8 bases fit TRBD1. Losses at the gene ends were 6 bases for V and 6 bases for J; bases not matched to a gene: 9. The CDR3 is made up of 14 amino acids. CDR3 nucleotide sequence: TGTGCCAGCAGCCAGGGGGCCGCGAGGGATGGCTACACCTTC. Protein: CASSQGAARDGYTF.

The rearrangement links TRBV6-2 or TRBV6-3 to TRBJ1-1; 9 nucleotides match TRBD1. Germline CDR1 is MNHEY and CDR2 is SVGEGT. The CDR3 spans 15 residues. V shed 6 bases, J shed 0 bases, and the junction held 5 bases outside the gene matches. In DNA form, the CDR3 reads TGTGCCAGCAGGCGGACAGGGGAGATGAACACTGAAGCTTTCTTT. This sequence encodes CASRRTGEMNTEAFF.

Many counts were recorded for this clonotype. The V call is TRBV7-3, the J call TRBJ2-1, with TRBD1 matching over 10 bases. The CDR3 is made up of 15 amino acids. Germline CDR1 SGHTA, CDR2 FQGTGA. J was trimmed by 9 bases and V by 5 bases; bases with no gene match: 10. The CDR3 is CASSPRAGQGSEQFF. The CDR3 DNA is TGTGCCAGCAGCCCGCGGGCGGGACAGGGGAGTGAGCAGTTCTTC.

This clonotype was counted many times. The rearrangement uses TRBV7-2 and TRBJ2-7; TRBD2 is a possible D gene (5 bases). Per germline, CDR1 SGHTA and CDR2 FQGNSA. Between the trimmed V and J ends, which lost 5 bases and 0 bases, there was a span of 20 bases. The CDR3 has 17 residues. In nucleotides, the CDR3 is TGTGCCAGCAGCCCTATTTCCATTTTGGAGGTCTCCTACGAGCAGTACTTC. Translated: CASSPISILEVSYEQYF.